Detailed here is one TCR beta chain. This specimen belongs to a study of T-cell reconstitution after alpha-beta-depleted transplantation in children. Deletions cut 5 bases from V and 5 bases from J, with 12 bases between. This CDR3 has 13 amino acids. Per the germline V gene, CDR1 is GTSNPN and CDR2 is SVGIG (reference sequence). Unique molecular identifiers tagged the TCRbeta library. MiXCR was run by TCRdb on the PCR reads, yielding one entry per CDR3 protein. The sample holds around 380,000 distinct CDR3 sequences, approximately 10% seen once. The starting material was PBMCs from the stem cell graft donor, obtained from the stem cell graft. V and J are TRBV30 and TRBJ2-2, with a weak D call TRBD2 (7 bases). The clonotype was recovered from a human donor who donated a stem cell graft to a child with acute myeloid leukemia. In DNA, the CDR3 is TGTGCCTGGGGGGAGGGGGAAACCGGGGAGCTGTTTTTT. Translated: CAWGEGETGELFF.